The present T cell receptor (beta chain) was sequenced within a study of cytomegalovirus exposure and HLA in healthy donors. Donors consisted of healthy bone marrow donors. Amplification used 60 Vbeta primers and 13 Jbeta primers. Generated by immunoSEQ multiplex PCR, the TCRdb table keeps only in-frame clones and is missing some. The sample holds tens of thousands of clones. The CDR3 loop spans 14 amino acids. Germline CDR1 reads GTSNPN; CDR2 reads SVGIG (reference sequence). V was clipped by 5 bases and J by 1 base, with 14 bases between them. The TCR sequence derives from a young man in good health and CMV-seropositive. The gene calls are TRBV30 and TRBJ1-2, with D hard to call. The sample taken for sequencing was PBMCs. CDR3 sequence: CAWGGQFNNYGYTF. The CDR3 region has the DNA TGTGCCTGGGGAGGGCAATTCAATAACTATGGCTACACCTTC.